One T cell receptor (beta chain) is described in this entry. Method: immunoSEQ multiplex PCR; TCRdb's copy keeps in-frame clones and lacks some. This sample has 83,000 or so clones, with roughly four fifths found just once. Trimming removed 0 bases from V and 4 bases from J; junction bases left unmatched: 3. Germline lookup yields CDR1 KGHSH and CDR2 LQKENI. CDR3 length equals 16 residues. The entry originates in a study of blood T cell repertoires in COVID-19. Study context: Some COVID-19 samples were acute and others convalescent; all came from the United States, Italy and Spain. T cells, B-cell-depleted T cells, or PBMCs provided the cDNA or gDNA that served as material.

The material sequenced was peripheral blood. This clonotype was sampled from a human donor in a cohort sampled during active COVID-19. The J gene is TRBJ2-3, the V gene TRBV18; 11 bases are a match to TRBD2. CDR3 in DNA: TGTGCCAGCTCACCACCTAGCGGGGGGGGCGCAGATACGCAGTATTTT. It codes for CASSPPSGGGADTQYF.